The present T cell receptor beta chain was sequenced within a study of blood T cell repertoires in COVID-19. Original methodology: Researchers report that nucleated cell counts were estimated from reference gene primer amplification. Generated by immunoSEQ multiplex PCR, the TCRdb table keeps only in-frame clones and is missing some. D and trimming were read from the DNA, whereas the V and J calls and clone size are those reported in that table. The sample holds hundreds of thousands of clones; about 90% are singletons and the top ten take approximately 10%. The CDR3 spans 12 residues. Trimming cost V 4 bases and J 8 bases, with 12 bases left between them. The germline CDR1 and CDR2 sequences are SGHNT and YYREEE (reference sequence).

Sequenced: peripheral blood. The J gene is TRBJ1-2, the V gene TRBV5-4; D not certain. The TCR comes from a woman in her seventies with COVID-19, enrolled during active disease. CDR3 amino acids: CASSAASGGYTF. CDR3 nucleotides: TGTGCCAGCAGCGCTGCTAGTGGGGGCTACACCTTC.